This T cell receptor beta chain was obtained from a study of blood T cell repertoires in COVID-19 (dated by TCRdb to 2018 to 2021). About the study as a whole: Samples from collaborators originated in the United States, Italy and Spain and spanned both the acute and convalescent phases of COVID-19. HLA class I and class II types, where available, came from metadata supplied by the sample provider rather than from assay-based typing. The samples were drawn from two sources: the first 160 participants of the ongoing ImmuneRACE study, and 1,000 to 1,500 subjects contributed by 6 global collaborators. The material from the prospective study consisted of cDNA or gDNA derived from T cells, B-cell-depleted T cells, or PBMCs. A de-identified subject ID, COVID-19 status, age in years and sex were almost always included in the sample metadata. The repertoires were released in a freely available public database meant as a resource for research on the immune response to SARS-CoV-2. The dataset comprised deeply sampled blood TCRbeta repertoires from subjects exposed to, actively infected with, or recovered from COVID-19.

Concerning this clone itself: It has no known antigen specificity. No base-level quality is on record; no much larger clone is a single base apart.

The CDR1 and CDR2 encoded by the germline V gene are SGHVS and FQNEAQ. At the junction V is shortened by 1 base and J by 5 bases, with 6 bases in between. There are 13 amino acids in the CDR3, from cysteine to phenylalanine inclusive. The DNA shown is the 39-base CDR3, in frame from base 1. Enrolling through a virtual design, the prospective study's participants ranged in age from roughly 18 to 89 years and lived across some 22 United States geographic areas. Cohort assignment in the prospective study relied on participant-reported clinical history from a screening survey and a study questionnaire. Each participant in the prospective study had whole blood, serum and a nasopharyngeal or oropharyngeal swab collected by mobile phlebotomists. Over a 2-month period, participants in the prospective study had the option of providing additional blood draws and questionnaires. Prospective study blood samples were shipped either frozen or at room temperature before DNA extraction.

TCRbeta CDR3 regions were amplified from genomic DNA by means of the immunoSEQ Assay, a bias-controlled multiplex PCR. Per the authors' processing: Within the assay, amplification of reference gene primers was used to estimate how many nucleated cells each sample contained. To quantify the absolute abundance of each unique TCRbeta CDR3 rearrangement, sequence reads were collapsed and filtered. For each sample, productive Simpson clonality was calculated by taking the square root of Simpson's diversity index across productive rearrangements. This is the immuneACCESS table as TCRdb keeps it, with only in-frame sequences that have V and J called. A part of the clones is gone; compared with another copy, unresolved V genes explain less than half, and the rest is unexplained. V and J calls and clone size are those listed in that table; D and trimming were worked out from the DNA. A total of roughly 240,000 clones appear in this sample, roughly 87% of them only once. The ten largest clones represent just over 2.5% of the sample.

The full study reports these points: Clinical and demographic metadata were provided uncurated, with the amount varying by source and participant.

The rearrangement joined TRBV7-8 to TRBJ2-1, with the D gene uncertain. Sequencing used PBMCs or T cells enriched from blood (not recorded which). The receptor was derived from a woman aged 30 to 39 with acute COVID-19. The DNA is as follows: TGTGCCAGCAGCTTAGGGAGACACAATGAGCAGTTCTTC. It translates to CASSLGRHNEQFF.